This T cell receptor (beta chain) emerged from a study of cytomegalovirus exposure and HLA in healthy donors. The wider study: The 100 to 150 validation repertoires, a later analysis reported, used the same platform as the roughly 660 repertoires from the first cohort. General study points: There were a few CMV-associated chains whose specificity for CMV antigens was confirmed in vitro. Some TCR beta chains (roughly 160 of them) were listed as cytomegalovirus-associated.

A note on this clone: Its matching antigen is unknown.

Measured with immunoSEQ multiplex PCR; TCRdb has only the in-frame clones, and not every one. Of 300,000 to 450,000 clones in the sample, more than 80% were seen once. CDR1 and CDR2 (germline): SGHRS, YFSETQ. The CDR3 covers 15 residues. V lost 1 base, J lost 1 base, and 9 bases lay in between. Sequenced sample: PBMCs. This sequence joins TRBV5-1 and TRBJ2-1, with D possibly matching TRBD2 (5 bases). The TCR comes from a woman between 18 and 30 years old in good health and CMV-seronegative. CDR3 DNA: TGCGCCAGCAGCTTGCGAGCGGATTCCTACAATGAGCAGTTCTTC. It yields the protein CASSLRADSYNEQFF.